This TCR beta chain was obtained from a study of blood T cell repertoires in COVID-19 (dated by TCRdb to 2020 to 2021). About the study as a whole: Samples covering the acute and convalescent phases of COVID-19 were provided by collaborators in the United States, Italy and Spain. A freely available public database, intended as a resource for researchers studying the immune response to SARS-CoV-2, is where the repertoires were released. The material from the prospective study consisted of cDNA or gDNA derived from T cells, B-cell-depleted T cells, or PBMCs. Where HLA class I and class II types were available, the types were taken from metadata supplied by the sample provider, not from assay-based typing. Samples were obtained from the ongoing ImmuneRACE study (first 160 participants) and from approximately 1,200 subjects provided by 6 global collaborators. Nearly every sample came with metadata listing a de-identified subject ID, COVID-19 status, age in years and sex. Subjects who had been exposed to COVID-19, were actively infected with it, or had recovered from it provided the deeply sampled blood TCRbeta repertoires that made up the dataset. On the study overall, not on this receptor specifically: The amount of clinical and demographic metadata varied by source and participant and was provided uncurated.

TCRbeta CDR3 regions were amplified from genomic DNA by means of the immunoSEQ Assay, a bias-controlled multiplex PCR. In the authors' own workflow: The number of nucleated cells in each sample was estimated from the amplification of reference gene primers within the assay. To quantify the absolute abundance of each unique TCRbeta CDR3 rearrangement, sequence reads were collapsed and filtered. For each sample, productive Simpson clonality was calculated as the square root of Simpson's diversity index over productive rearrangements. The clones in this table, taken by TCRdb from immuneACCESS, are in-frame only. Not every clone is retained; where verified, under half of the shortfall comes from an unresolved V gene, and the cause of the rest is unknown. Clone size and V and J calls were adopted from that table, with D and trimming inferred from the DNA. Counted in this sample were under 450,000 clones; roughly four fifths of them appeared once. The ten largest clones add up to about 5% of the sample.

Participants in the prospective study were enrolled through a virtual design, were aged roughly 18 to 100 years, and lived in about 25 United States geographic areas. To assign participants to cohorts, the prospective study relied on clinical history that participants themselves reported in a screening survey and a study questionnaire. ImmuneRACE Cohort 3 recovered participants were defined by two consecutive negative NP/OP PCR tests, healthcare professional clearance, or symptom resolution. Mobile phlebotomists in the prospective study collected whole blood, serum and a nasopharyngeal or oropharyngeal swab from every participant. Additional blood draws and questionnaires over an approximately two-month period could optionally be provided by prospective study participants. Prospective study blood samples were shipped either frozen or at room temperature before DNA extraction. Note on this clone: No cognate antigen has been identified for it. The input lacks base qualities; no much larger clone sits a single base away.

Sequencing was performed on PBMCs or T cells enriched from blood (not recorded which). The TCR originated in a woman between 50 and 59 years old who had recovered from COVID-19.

The sequenced DNA: TGTGCCAGCAGTCGCAACCGGGAGACCCAGTACTTC. This is translated as CASSRNRETQYF. The chain is made from TRBV12-3 or TRBV12-4 and TRBJ2-5, with the D gene call left open. The V end loses 5 bases and the J end loses 5 bases, and a stretch of 9 bases separates them. CDR3 length: 12 amino acids, cysteine to phenylalanine. This entry keeps only the CDR3 DNA: 36 bases, framed from base 1.